These 14 T cell receptor beta chains came from one sample sequenced in a study of T cell responses to AZD1222 COVID-19 vaccine. Sequenced by immunoSEQ multiplex PCR; TCRdb stores in-frame clones only, minus some. The sample yields about 180,000 clones, around nine tenths seen once. The sequences come from peripheral blood, collected 28 days after the second AZD1222 dose. These receptors were collected from an adult who received the AZD1222 COVID-19 vaccine.

CDR3 DNA sequence: TGTGCCAGCTGGGACAGGGGGAATTCACCCCTCCACTTT. Amino acids: CASWDRGNSPLHF. The chain has TRBV28 and TRBJ1-6; 11 bases agree with TRBD1. Trimming at V came to 8 bases and at J to 7 bases, leaving 1 base not matched to a gene. CDR3 length: 13 residues. Germline CDR1 reads MDHEN; CDR2 reads SYDVKM.

CDR3 DNA sequence: TGTGCCAGCAGTTTAGGGGGGCGCCAGCCCCAGCATTTT. Translation: CASSLGGRQPQHF. This chain uses TRBV27 with TRBJ1-5, with D possibly being TRBD1 (6 bases). There are 13 residues in the CDR3. Looked up from germline, CDR1 is MNHEY and CDR2 is SMNVEV (reference sequence). The V end was cut by 2 bases, the J end by 7 bases, with 9 bases between.

CDR3 in amino acids: CASSVGTPRSRETQYF. The CDR3 bases are TGTGCCAGCAGCGTAGGAACGCCGCGGTCCCGGGAGACCCAGTACTTC. The rearrangement joins TRBV9 to TRBJ2-5; D remains unclear. V shed 0 bases and J shed 5 bases, with 17 bases lying between them. Germline V gene lookup returns CDR1 SGDLS and CDR2 YYNGEE. The length of the CDR3 is 16 residues.

The chain uses TRBV20-1 and TRBJ1-2; 8 nucleotides agree with TRBD1. The germline gives CDR1 DFQATT, CDR2 SNEGSKA (reference sequence). The CDR3 length is 12 residues. Unmatched junction bases numbered 1, after V lost 3 bases and J lost 4 bases. In DNA, the CDR3 is TGCAGTGCTAGTGACAGGGGCTATGGCTACACCTTC. Translated: CSASDRGYGYTF.

J is TRBJ2-7 and V is TRBV5-1; 10 nucleotides line up with TRBD2. The J segment lost 5 bases and the V segment lost 0 bases, leaving 5 bases of the junction unmatched. This CDR3 is 15 amino acids long. Germline-derived CDR1 and CDR2 are SGHRS and YFSETQ. As DNA, the CDR3 is TGCGCCAGCAGCTTGGGACTAGCGGGTACCAACGAGCAGTACTTC. Protein product: CASSLGLAGTNEQYF.

V and J are TRBV6-5 and TRBJ2-2; TRBD1 matches 7 bases. This CDR3 is built from 14 residues. Germline V gene sequence: CDR1 MNHEY, CDR2 SVGAGI. Trimming cost V 6 bases and J 7 bases; bases outside gene matches: 8. CDR3 bases: TGTGCCAGCAGGGTAGGGGGCTCGAACGGGGAGCTGTTTTTT. It translates to CASRVGGSNGELFF.

CDR3 amino acids: CASSPPGQGVAEQYF. The CDR3 nucleotides read TGTGCCAGCAGCCCTCCTGGACAGGGGGTAGCCGAGCAGTACTTC. This chain joins TRBV2 and TRBJ2-7; TRBD1 agrees at 10 bases. This CDR3 is 15 amino acids long. V shed 6 bases, J shed 6 bases, and the junction held 11 bases outside the gene matches. CDR1 SNHLY and CDR2 FYNNEI come from the germline V gene.

This rearrangement joins TRBV7-6 to TRBJ1-5, with D perhaps matching TRBD1 (5 bases). The CDR3 has 13 amino acids. The V gene lost 5 bases and the J gene lost 6 bases, with 11 bases spanning the gap. Germline CDR1 is SGHVS and CDR2 is FNYEAQ. In DNA, the CDR3 is TGTGCCAGCAGCCCGGGACGGACTCAGCCCCAGCATTTT. Translating it yields CASSPGRTQPQHF.

This sequence joins TRBV6-5 and TRBJ1-1; 7 positions match TRBD1. With V trimmed by 4 bases and J by 1 base, 3 bases remained unmatched. Germline values: CDR1 MNHEY, CDR2 SVGAGI. The CDR3 is made up of 14 amino acids. The CDR3: CASSSAGGNTEAFF. The CDR3 region has the DNA TGTGCCAGCAGTTCGGCAGGGGGGAACACTGAAGCTTTCTTT.

This chain connects TRBV19 to TRBJ1-2, with D possibly TRBD1 on 6 matching bases. Per germline, CDR1 LNHDA and CDR2 SQIVND (reference sequence). The germline V and J ends were trimmed by 6 bases and 2 bases, with 10 bases remaining between them. The CDR3 is 13 amino acids. The CDR3 reads CASRSDRNYGYTF. The DNA of the CDR3 is TGTGCCAGTAGGTCGGACAGAAACTATGGCTACACCTTC.

The chain couples TRBV7-2 to TRBJ1-4, with unresolved D. CDR1 and CDR2 from the germline V gene are SGHTA and FQGNSA. The CDR3 spans 16 residues. V gave up 0 bases and J gave up 2 bases, with 10 bases separating them. This CDR3 is CASSLALGLTNEKLFF. CDR3 coding DNA: TGTGCCAGCAGCTTAGCCTTAGGGCTTACTAATGAAAAACTGTTTTTT.

The V gene is TRBV6-5, the J gene TRBJ2-5, with D hard to call. V dropped 5 bases and J dropped 5 bases, with 15 bases sitting between them. Germline lookup yields CDR1 MNHEY and CDR2 SVGAGI. This CDR3 is built from 14 residues. In DNA, the CDR3 is TGTGCCAGCAGTCCCCCGGGCCTCGGGGAGACCCAGTACTTC. This translates into CASSPPGLGETQYF.

The gene calls are TRBV19 and TRBJ1-2; D not certain. CDR3 length equals 14 residues. V was shortened by 7 bases and J by 0 bases, with 12 bases between the two germline ends. CDR1 and CDR2 (germline): LNHDA, SQIVND (reference sequence). The CDR3 here is CASTPGGTNYGYTF. The CDR3 coding sequence is TGTGCCAGTACCCCGGGAGGAACTAACTATGGCTACACCTTC.

V is TRBV27 and J is TRBJ1-6, with 11 nucleotides matching TRBD1. From germline, CDR1 is MNHEY and CDR2 SMNVEV (reference sequence). This CDR3 is built from 16 residues. The V and J ends lost 7 bases and 0 bases, in that order; junction bases with no gene match: 2. The CDR3 reads CASTGTGGSYNSPLHF. DNA for the CDR3: TGTGCCAGCACCGGGACAGGGGGCTCCTATAATTCACCCCTCCACTTT.